This is a list of T cell receptor beta chains from one sample in a study of OX40 agonist ivuxolimab in advanced cancers. Data came from immunoSEQ multiplex PCR; TCRdb stores just in-frame clones and leaves some out. The sample lists roughly 80,000 clones, about 82% occurring once. The source material was CD4+ or CD8+ T cells sorted from blood, sampled in a trial of the OX40 agonist ivuxolimab. The receptors originated from an adult with an advanced solid tumor such as melanoma, head and neck, liver or kidney cancer. Each CDR3 is given with its conserved first and last residue. A D gene is named only where the DNA matches it firmly. For some rows the clone size is stated as once, few or many, or as a class when expanded; others skip it.

V	size	D	J	CDR3	DNA
TRBV19	.	.	TRBJ1-2	CASSSGRPSNYGYTF	TGTGCCAGTAGTTCGGGGCGCCCCTCTAACTATGGCTACACCTTC
TRBV4-1	.	TRBD1	TRBJ2-7	CASSQAGTGGYEQYF	TGCGCCAGCAGCCAGGCCGGGACAGGGGGTTACGAGCAGTACTTC
TRBV19	few	.	TRBJ1-1	CASSWDREGTEAFF	TGTGCCAGTAGTTGGGATCGAGAGGGCACTGAAGCTTTCTTT
TRBV5-4	once	.	TRBJ2-3	CASSLAGLDTQYF	TGTGCCAGCAGCTTGGCCGGTCTTGATACGCAGTATTTT
TRBV7-2	once	TRBD2	TRBJ2-3	CASTSGGVSTDTQYF	TGTGCCAGCACCTCCGGGGGGGTATCCACAGATACGCAGTATTTT
TRBV5-1	.	.	TRBJ2-7	CASSLSGTGTSFSYEQYF	TGCGCCAGCAGCTTAAGTGGGACCGGGACATCATTCTCCTACGAGCAGTACTTC
TRBV6-1	once	.	TRBJ1-2	CASAVWAYTF	TGTGCCAGCGCGGTATGGGCCTACACCTTC
TRBV6-5	.	.	TRBJ1-6	CASMRVRNSPLHF	TGTGCCAGCATGAGGGTTCGCAATTCACCCCTCCACTTT
TRBV30	.	.	TRBJ2-3	CAWSARTASTDTQYF	TGTGCCTGGAGTGCAAGGACAGCTAGCACAGATACGCAGTATTTT
TRBV11-1	once	.	TRBJ2-3	CASSLNRLPSTDTQYF	TGTGCCAGCAGCCTCAACAGGTTACCTTCCACAGATACGCAGTATTTT
TRBV9	once	.	TRBJ2-7	CASSPRQDHSYEQYF	TGTGCCAGCAGCCCAAGACAGGATCACTCCTACGAGCAGTACTTC
TRBV15	.	TRBD1	TRBJ2-2	CATSSTPGQGTGELFF	TGTGCCACCAGCAGTACCCCGGGACAGGGGACCGGGGAGCTGTTTTTT
TRBV25-1	.	.	TRBJ2-6	CASTPPSGANVLTF	TGTGCCAGCACACCTCCCTCTGGGGCCAACGTCCTGACTTTC
TRBV19	.	.	TRBJ2-7	CASSSLYEQYF	TGTGCCAGTAGTTCGCTATACGAGCAGTACTTC
TRBV5-4	.	.	TRBJ1-3	CASSEDPGSSGNTIYF	TGTGCCAGCAGCGAAGACCCAGGGTCGTCTGGAAACACCATATATTTT
TRBV9	medium-sized	.	TRBJ1-1	CASSARQLNTEAFF	TGTGCCAGCAGCGCCCGACAGCTGAACACTGAAGCTTTCTTT
TRBV25-1	.	.	TRBJ1-3	CASSEYGGYRNTIYF	TGTGCCAGCAGTGAATACGGGGGGTACAGAAACACCATATATTTT
TRBV11-2	.	.	TRBJ2-1	CASSPSGRGFRHEQFF	TGTGCCAGCAGCCCGAGCGGGCGAGGGTTCAGGCATGAGCAGTTCTTC
TRBV9	.	.	TRBJ2-1	CASSGSSHNEQFF	TGTGCCAGCAGCGGTAGCAGTCACAATGAGCAGTTCTTC
TRBV9	.	.	TRBJ1-2	CASSVLSSDSNYGYTF	TGTGCCAGCAGCGTCCTCTCATCGGACAGTAACTATGGCTACACCTTC
TRBV7-9	.	.	TRBJ2-1	CASSLARTVLEQFF	TGTGCCAGCAGCTTAGCGAGGACAGTCTTAGAGCAGTTCTTC
TRBV7-2	.	.	TRBJ2-3	CASSLDWNPSTDTQYF	TGTGCCAGCAGCTTGGACTGGAACCCAAGCACAGATACGCAGTATTTT
TRBV6-5	once	.	TRBJ2-7	CASSYRERRLGEQYF	TGTGCCAGCAGTTACAGGGAGCGACGCCTGGGAGAGCAGTACTTC
TRBV19	.	TRBD2	TRBJ2-5	CASSISSGRPQETQYF	TGTGCCAGTAGTATCTCGAGCGGGAGACCCCAAGAGACCCAGTACTTC